This T cell receptor (beta chain) derives from a study of CD8+CD57+ T cells in acquired aplastic anemia (dated by TCRdb to 2016 to 2018). With regard to the full study: DNA extracted from sorted CD4+ and CD8+ cells had a mean of roughly 3.4 ug, with a range of roughly 0.2 to 27.4 ug. CD8+CD57+ expansion was defined as a frequency above the mean frequency observed in healthy subjects. What the work shows at the level of the full study, not this receptor alone: Patients and healthy controls showed no significant difference in CD8+ Simpson's diversity (P=0.060). Although roughly 30 CD8+ CDR3 sequences were shared by patients and controls, these sequences appeared highly expressed in patients and within the immunodominant clones of patients.

Patients chosen for sequencing had shown expansion of CD8+CD57+ cells by flow cytometry. All patients had severe acquired aplastic anemia diagnosed by International Study of Aplastic Anemia and Agranulocytosis and Camitta criteria. No patient had received any therapy when blood was sampled. TCR repertoires of sorted CD4+ and CD8+ blood T cells from severe aplastic anemia patients and healthy subjects were deep-sequenced in the study. Patients were enrolled under clinicaltrials.gov protocols 00001620, 01623167, 00001397, 00071045, 00081523 and 00961064 in the USA. Ficoll-Paque density gradient centrifugation was used to isolate peripheral blood mononuclear cells. Before DNA was extracted, CD4+ and CD8+ T cells were sorted using either FACS or magnetic beads. Genomic DNA served as template for TCR beta VDJ combination and CDR3 sequence profiling. TCR repertoire sequencing was run on an Illumina HiSeq 2000. The paper's processing steps were these. Repertoires were assessed using TRBV/TRBJ rearrangement plots, CDR3 size and DJ length profiles, and Simpson's diversity index. The most abundant DNA sequence in the deep sequencing data was taken as the immunodominant clone. CDR3 amino acid sequences were checked for sharing across subjects and were also compared against the VDJdb database and published repertoires. The public reads were run again by TCRdb, first through fastp at Q25 and then through MiXCR, and only productive beta chains were kept. Records with the same CDR3 protein are collapsed into one entry carrying the most frequent genes and DNA. The V and J calls and clone size are TCRdb's, not the authors'. The sample table records approximately 260,000 distinct CDR3 sequences; 70% to 85% of these occur just once. The ten largest clones represent 35% to 50% of the sample.

Counted from cysteine to phenylalanine, this CDR3 has 15 amino acids. The entry retains the CDR3 DNA only, 45 bases that are in frame from base 1. Between the V and J ends, shortened by 0 bases and 4 bases respectively, the junction contains 11 bases. CDR1 is given as SGHDT and CDR2 as YYEEEE, both from the germline V gene. Remarks on this clonotype: The clone's antigen remains unknown. Base qualities are not at hand, and no much larger clone is one base apart.

Input material: sorted CD4+, CD8+, or CD8+CD57+ T cells (not recorded which) from PBMCs. The source of this sequence is a human donor with aplastic anemia. This chain is built from TRBV5-6 and TRBJ1-5, with TRBD1 perhaps the D gene, on 5 matching bases. The nucleotide sequence is TGTGCCAGCAGCTTGGAGAGGGCAGGGAATCAGCCCCAGCATTTT. This is translated as CASSLERAGNQPQHF.